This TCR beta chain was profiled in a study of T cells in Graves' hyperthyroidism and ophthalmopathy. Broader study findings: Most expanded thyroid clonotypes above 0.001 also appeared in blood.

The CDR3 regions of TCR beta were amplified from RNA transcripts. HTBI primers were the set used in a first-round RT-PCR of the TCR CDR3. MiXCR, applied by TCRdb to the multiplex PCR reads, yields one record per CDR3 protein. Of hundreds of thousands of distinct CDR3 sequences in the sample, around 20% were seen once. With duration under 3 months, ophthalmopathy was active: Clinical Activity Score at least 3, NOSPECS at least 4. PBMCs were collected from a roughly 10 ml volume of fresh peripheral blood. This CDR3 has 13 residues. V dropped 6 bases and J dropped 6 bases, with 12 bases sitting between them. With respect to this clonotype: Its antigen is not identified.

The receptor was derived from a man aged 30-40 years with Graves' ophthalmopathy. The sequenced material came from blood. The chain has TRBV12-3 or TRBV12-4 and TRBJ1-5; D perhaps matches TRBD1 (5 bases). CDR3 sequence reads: CASSKMGGQPQHF. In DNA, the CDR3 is TGTGCCAGCAGCAAGATGGGGGGTCAGCCCCAGCATTTT.